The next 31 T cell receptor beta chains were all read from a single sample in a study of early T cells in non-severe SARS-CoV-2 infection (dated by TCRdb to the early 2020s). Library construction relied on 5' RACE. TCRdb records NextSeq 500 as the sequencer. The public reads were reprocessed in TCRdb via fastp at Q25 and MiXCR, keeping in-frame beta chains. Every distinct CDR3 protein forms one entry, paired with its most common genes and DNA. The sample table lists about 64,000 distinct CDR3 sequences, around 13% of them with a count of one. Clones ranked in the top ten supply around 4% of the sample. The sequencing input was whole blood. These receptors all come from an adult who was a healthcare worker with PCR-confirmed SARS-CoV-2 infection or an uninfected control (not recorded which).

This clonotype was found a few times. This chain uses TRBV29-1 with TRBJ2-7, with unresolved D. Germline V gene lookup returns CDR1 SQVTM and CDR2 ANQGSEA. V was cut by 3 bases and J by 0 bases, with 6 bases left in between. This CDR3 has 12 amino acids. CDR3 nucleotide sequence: TGCAGCGTTGACCGGAACTCCTACGAGCAGTACTTC. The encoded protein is CSVDRNSYEQYF.

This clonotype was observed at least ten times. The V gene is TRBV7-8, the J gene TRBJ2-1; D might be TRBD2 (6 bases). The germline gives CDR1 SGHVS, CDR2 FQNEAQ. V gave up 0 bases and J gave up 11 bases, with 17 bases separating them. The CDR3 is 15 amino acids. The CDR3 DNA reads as TGTGCCAGCAGCTTAGCTCCCCGTGGGGACTTTCAGCAGTTCTTC. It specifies CASSLAPRGDFQQFF.

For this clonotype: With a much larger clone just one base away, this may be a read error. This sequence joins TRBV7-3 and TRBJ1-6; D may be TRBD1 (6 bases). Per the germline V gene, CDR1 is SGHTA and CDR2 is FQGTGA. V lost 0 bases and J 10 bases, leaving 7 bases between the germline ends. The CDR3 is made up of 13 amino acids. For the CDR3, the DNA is TGTGCCAGCAGCTTAACAAGGGGGTCACCCCTCCACTTT. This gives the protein CASSLTRGSPLHF.

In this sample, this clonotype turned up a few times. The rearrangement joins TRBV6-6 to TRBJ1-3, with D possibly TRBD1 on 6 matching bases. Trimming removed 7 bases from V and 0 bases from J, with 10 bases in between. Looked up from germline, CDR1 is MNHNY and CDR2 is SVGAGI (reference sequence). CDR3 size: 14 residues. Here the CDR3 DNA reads TGTGCCAGCATACAGGGCCTCTCTGGAAACACCATATATTTT. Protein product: CASIQGLSGNTIYF.

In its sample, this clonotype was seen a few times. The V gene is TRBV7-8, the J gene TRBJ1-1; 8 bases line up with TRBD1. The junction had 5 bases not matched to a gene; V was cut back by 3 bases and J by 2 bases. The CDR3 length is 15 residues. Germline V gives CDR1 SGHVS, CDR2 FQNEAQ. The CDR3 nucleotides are TGTGCCAGCAGCTTTAACGACAGGGGAAACACTGAAGCTTTCTTT. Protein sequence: CASSFNDRGNTEAFF. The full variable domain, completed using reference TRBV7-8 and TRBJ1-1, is GAGVSQSPRYKVAKRGQDVALRCDPISGHVSLFWYQQALGQGPEFLTYFQNEAQLDKSGLPSDRFFAERPEGSVSTLKIQRTQQEDSAVYLCASSFNDRGNTEAFFGQGTRLTVV.

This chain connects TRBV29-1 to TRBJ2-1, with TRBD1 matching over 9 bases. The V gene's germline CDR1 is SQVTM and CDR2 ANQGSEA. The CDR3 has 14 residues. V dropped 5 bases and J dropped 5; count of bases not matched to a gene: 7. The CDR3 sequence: CSVPGQGKNNEQFF. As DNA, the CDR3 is TGCAGCGTTCCTGGACAGGGGAAAAACAATGAGCAGTTCTTC.

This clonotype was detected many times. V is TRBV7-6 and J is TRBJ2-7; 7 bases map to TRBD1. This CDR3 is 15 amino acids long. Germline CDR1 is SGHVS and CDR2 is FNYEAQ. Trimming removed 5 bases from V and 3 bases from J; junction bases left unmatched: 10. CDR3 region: CASSTERDSVYEQYF. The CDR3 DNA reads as TGTGCCAGCAGCACAGAACGGGACAGCGTCTACGAGCAGTACTTC.

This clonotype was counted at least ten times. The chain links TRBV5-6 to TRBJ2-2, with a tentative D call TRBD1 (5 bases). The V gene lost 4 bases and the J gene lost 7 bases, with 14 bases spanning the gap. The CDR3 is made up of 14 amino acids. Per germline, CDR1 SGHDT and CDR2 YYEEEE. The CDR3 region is CASSRLGPDGELFF. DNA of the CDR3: TGTGCCAGCAGCCGGTTGGGGCCGGACGGGGAGCTGTTTTTT.

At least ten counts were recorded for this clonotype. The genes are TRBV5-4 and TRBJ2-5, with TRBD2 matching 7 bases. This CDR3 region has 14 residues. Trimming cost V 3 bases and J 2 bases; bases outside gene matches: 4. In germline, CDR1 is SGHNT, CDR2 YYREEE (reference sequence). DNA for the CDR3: TGTGCCAGCAGCTCGCCGGGGGGTCAAGAGACCCAGTACTTC. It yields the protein CASSSPGGQETQYF.

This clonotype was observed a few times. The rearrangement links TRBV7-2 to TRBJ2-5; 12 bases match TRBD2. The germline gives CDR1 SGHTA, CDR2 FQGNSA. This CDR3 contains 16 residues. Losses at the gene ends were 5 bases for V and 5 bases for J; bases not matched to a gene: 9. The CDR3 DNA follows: TGTGCCAGCAGCACCTTACTAGCGGGGGGCCGGGAGACCCAGTACTTC. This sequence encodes CASSTLLAGGRETQYF.

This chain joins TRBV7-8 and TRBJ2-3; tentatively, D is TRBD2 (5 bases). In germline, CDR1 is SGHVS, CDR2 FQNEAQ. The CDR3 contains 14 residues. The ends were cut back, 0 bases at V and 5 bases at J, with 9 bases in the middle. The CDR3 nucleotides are TGTGCCAGCAGCTTAGCGCTAGGGAGAGATACGCAGTATTTT. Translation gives CASSLALGRDTQYF.

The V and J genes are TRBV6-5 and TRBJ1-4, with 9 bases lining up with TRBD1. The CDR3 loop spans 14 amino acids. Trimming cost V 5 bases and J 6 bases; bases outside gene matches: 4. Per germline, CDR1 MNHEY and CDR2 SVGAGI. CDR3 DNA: TGTGCCAGCAGTATGGGGACAGGGTATGAAAAACTGTTTTTT. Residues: CASSMGTGYEKLFF.

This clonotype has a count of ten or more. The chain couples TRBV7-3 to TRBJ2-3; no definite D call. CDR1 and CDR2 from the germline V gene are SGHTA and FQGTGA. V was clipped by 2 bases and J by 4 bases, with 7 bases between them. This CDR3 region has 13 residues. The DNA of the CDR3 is TGTGCCAGCAGCTTACCTGGGGCAGATACGCAGTATTTT. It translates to CASSLPGADTQYF.

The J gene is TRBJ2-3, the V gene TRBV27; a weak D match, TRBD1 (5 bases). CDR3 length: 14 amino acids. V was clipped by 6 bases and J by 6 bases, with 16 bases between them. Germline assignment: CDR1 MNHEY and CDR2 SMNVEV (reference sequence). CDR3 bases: TGTGCCAGCAGGCCGGTAAGGGGATCTGATACGCAGTATTTT. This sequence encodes CASRPVRGSDTQYF.

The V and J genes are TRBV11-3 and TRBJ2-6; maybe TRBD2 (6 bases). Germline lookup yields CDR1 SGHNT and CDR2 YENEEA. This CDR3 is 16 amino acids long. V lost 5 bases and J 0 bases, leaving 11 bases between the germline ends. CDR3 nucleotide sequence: TGTGCCAGCAGCCCCGGGGGATTCTCTGGGGCCAACGTCCTGACTTTC. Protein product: CASSPGGFSGANVLTF.

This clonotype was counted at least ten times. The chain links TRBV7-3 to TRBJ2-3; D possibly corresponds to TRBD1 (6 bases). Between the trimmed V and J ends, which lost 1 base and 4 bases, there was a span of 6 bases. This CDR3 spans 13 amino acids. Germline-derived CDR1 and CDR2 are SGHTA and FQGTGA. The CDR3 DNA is TGTGCCAGCAGCTTAAGGACAGCAGATACGCAGTATTTT. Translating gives CASSLRTADTQYF.

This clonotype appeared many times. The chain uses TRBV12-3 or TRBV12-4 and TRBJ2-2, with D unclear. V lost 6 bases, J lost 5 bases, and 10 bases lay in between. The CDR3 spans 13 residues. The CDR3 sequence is CASSPQKTGELFF. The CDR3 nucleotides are TGTGCCAGCAGCCCCCAGAAAACCGGGGAGCTGTTTTTT.

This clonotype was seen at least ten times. The CDR3 sequence: CASSPTESSYEQYF. The CDR3 bases are TGTGCCAGCTCGCCGACGGAGAGCTCCTACGAGCAGTACTTC. The J gene is TRBJ2-7, the V gene TRBV18; D unresolved. The CDR3 loop spans 14 amino acids. The germline V gene encodes CDR1 KGHSH and CDR2 LQKENI. V dropped 6 bases and J dropped 0 bases, with 12 bases sitting between them.

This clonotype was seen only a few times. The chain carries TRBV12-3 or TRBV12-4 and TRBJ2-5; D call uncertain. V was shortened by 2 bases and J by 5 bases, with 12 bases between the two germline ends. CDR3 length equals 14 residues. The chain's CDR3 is CASSLTHAGETQYF. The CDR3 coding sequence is TGTGCCAGCAGTTTAACCCACGCTGGTGAGACCCAGTACTTC.

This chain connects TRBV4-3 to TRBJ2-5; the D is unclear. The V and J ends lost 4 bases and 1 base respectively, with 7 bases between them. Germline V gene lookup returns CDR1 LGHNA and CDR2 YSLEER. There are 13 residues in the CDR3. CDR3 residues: CASSLVSQETQYF. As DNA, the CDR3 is TGCGCCAGCAGCCTGGTCAGCCAAGAGACCCAGTACTTC.

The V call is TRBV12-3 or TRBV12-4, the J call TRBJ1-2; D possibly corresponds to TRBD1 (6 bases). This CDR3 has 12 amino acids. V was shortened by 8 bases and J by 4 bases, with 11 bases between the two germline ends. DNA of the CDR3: TGTGCCAGCTCGGACAGCGTCTATGGCTACACCTTC. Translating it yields CASSDSVYGYTF.

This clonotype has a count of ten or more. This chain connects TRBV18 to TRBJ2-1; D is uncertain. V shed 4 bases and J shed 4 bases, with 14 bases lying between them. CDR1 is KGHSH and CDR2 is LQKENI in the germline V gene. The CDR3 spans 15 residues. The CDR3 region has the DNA TGTGCCAGCTCACGACGAGGACCGACATACAATGAGCAGTTCTTC. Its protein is CASSRRGPTYNEQFF. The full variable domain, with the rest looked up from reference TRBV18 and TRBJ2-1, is NAGVMQNPRHLVRRRGQEARLRCSPMKGHSHVYWYRQLPEEGLKFMVYLQKENIIDESGMPKERFSAEFPKEGPSILRIQQVVRGDSAAYFCASSRRGPTYNEQFFGPGTRLTVL.

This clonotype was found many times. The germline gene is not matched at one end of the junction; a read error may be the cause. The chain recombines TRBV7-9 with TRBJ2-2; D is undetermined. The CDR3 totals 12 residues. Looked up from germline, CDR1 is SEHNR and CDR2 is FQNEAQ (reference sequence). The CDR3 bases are TGTGCCAGCAGCTTGAACAACGGGGAGCTGTTTTTT. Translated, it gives CASSLNNGELFF.

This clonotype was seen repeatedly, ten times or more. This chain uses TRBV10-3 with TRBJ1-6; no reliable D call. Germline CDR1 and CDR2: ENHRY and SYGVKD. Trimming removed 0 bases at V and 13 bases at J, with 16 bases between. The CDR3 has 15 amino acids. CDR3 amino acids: CAISESNARTSPLHF. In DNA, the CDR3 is TGTGCCATCAGTGAGTCTAACGCCAGGACGTCGCCCCTCCACTTT.

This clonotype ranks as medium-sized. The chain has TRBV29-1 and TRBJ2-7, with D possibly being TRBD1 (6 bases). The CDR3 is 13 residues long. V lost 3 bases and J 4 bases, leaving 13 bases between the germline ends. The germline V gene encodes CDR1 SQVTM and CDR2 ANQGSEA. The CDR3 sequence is CSVDSGVAYEQYF. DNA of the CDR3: TGCAGCGTTGACTCAGGGGTAGCGTACGAGCAGTACTTC.

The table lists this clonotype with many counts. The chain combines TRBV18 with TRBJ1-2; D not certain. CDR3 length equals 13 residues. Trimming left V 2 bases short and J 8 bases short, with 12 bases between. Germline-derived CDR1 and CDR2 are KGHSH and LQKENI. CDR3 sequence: CASSPGSDLGYTF. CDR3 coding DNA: TGTGCCAGCTCACCAGGGTCAGATCTAGGCTACACCTTC.

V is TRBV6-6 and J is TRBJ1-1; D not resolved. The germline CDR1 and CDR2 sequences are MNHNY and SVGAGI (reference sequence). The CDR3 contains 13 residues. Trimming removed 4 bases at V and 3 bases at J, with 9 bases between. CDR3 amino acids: CASSFGKDTEAFF. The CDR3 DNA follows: TGTGCCAGCAGTTTCGGGAAGGACACTGAAGCTTTCTTT.

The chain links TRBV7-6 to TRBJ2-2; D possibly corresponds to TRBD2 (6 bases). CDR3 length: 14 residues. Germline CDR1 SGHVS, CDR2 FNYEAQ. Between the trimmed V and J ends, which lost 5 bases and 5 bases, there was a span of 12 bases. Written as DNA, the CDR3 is TGTGCCAGCAGCCCGGGGGTGGATACCGGGGAGCTGTTTTTT. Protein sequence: CASSPGVDTGELFF.

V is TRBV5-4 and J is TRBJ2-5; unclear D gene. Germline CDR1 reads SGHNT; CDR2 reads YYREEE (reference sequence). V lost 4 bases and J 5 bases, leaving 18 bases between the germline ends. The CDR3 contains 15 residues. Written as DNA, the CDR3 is TGTGCCAGCAGCGCCTTGGACGCCGTAGATGAGACCCAGTACTTC. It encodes CASSALDAVDETQYF.

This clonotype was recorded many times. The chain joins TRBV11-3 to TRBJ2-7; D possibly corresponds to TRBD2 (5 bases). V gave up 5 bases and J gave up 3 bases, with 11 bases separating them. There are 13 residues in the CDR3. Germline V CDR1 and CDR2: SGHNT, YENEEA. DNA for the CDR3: TGTGCCAGCAGCGGAGGCGGCAGCTACGAGCAGTACTTC. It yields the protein CASSGGGSYEQYF.

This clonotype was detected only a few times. CDR3 sequence (DNA): TGTGCCAGTAATCATGACGGTTATAGCAATCAGCCCCAGCATTTT. This codes for CASNHDGYSNQPQHF. The chain is built from TRBV19 and TRBJ1-5; D remains unclear. CDR1 and CDR2 (germline): LNHDA, SQIVND (reference sequence). V dropped 7 bases and J dropped 0 bases, with 13 bases sitting between them. The CDR3 has 15 residues.